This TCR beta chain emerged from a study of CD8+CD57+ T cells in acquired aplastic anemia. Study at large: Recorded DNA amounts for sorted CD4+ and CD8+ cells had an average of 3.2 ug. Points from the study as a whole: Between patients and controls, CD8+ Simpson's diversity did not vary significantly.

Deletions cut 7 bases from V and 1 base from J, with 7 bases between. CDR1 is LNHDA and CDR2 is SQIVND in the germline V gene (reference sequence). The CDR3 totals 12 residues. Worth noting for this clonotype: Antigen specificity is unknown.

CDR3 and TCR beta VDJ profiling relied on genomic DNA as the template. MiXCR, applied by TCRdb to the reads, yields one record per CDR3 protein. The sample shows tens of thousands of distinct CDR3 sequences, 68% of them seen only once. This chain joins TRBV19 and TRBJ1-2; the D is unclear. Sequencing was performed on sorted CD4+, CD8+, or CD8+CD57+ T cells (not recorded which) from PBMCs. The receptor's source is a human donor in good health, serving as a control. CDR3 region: CASTGINYGYTF. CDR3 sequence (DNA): TGTGCCAGTACGGGCATTAACTATGGCTACACCTTC.